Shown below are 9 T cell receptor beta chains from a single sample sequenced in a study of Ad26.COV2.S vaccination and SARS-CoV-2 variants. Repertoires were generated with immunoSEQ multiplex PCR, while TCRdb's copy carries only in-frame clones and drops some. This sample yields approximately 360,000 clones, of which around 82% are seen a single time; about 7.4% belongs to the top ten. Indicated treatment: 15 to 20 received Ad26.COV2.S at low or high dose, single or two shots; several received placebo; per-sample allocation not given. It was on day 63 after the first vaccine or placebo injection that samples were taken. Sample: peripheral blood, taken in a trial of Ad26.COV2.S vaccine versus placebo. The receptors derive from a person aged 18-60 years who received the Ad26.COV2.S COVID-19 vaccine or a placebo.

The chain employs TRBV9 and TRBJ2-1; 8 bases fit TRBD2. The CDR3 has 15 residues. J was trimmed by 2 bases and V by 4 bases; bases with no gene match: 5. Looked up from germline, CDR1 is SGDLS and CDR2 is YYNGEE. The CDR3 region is CASSRVAGTYNEQFF. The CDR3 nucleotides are TGTGCCAGCAGCCGTGTAGCGGGGACCTACAATGAGCAGTTCTTC.

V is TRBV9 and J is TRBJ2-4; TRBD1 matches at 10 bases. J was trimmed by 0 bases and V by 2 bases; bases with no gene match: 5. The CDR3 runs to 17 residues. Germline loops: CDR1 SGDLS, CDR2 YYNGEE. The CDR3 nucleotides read TGTGCCAGCAGCGTCGGGACAGGGGTCGGAGCCAAAAACATTCAGTACTTC. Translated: CASSVGTGVGAKNIQYF.

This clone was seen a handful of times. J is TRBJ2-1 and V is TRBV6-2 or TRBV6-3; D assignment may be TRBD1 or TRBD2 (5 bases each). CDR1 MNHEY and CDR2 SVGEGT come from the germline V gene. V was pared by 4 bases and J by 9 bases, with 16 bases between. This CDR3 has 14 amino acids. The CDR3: CASSSRTPGTEQFF. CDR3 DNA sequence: TGTGCCAGCAGTTCCAGGACTCCTGGGACTGAGCAGTTCTTC.

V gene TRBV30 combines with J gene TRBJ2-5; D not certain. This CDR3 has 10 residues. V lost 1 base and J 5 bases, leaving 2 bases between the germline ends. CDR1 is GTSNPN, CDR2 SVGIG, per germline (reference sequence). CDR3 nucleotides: TGTGCCTGGAGTGGGGAGACCCAGTACTTC. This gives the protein CAWSGETQYF.

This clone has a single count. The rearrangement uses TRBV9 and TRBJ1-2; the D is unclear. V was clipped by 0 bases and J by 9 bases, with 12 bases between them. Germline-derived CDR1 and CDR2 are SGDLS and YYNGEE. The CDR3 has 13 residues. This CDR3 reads CASSVDSGRSYTF. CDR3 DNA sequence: TGTGCCAGCAGCGTAGATTCCGGCCGGAGCTACACCTTC.

CDR3 DNA: TGTGCCAGCAGTTACTCAGGTCAGCAGTACTTC. It yields the protein CASSYSGQQYF. The chain has TRBV6-5 and TRBJ2-7, with unresolved D. Germline V gene lookup returns CDR1 MNHEY and CDR2 SVGAGI. Trimming removed 0 bases from V and 8 bases from J, with 5 bases in between. CDR3 length equals 11 residues.

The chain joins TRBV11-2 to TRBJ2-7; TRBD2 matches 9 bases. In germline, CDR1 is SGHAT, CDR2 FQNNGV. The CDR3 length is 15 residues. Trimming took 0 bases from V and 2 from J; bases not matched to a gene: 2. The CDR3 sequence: CASSLEIAGAYEQYF. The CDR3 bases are TGTGCCAGCAGCTTAGAAATAGCGGGGGCCTACGAGCAGTACTTC.

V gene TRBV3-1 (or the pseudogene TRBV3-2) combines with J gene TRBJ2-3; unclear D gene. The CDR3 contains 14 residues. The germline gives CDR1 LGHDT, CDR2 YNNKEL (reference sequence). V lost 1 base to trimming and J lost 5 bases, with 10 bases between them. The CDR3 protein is CASSQVVQRDTQYF. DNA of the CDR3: TGTGCCAGCAGCCAAGTGGTCCAGCGAGATACGCAGTATTTT.

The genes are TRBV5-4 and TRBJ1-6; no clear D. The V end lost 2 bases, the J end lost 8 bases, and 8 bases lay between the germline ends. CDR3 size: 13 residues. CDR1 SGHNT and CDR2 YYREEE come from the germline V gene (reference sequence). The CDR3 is CASSFLGDSPLHF. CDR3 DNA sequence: TGTGCCAGCAGCTTCCTTGGGGATTCACCCCTCCACTTT.